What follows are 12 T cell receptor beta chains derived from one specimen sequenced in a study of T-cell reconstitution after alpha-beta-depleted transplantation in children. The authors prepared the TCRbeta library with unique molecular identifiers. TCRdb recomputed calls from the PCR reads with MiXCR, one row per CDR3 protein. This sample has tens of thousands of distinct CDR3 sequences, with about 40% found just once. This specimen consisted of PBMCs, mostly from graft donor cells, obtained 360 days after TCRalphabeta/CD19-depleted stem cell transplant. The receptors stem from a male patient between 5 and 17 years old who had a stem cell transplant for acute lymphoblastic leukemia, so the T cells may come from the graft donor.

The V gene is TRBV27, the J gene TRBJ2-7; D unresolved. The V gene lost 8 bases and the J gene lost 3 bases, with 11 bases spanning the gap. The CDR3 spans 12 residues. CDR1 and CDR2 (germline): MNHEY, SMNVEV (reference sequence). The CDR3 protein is CASFATDYEQYF. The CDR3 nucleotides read TGTGCCAGCTTTGCCACAGACTACGAGCAGTACTTC.

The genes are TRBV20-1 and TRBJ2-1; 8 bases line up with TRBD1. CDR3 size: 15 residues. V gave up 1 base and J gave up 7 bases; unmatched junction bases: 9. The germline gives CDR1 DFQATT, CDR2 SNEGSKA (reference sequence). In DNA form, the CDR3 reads TGCAGTGCTAGAGCCGAGACAGGGGACCTTAATGAGCAGTTCTTC. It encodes CSARAETGDLNEQFF.

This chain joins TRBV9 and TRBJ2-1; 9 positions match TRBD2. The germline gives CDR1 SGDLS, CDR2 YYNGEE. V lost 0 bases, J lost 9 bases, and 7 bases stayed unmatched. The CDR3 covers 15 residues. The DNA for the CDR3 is TGTGCCAGCAGCGTAGTCACTAGCGGGCGCCTTGAGCAGTTCTTC. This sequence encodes CASSVVTSGRLEQFF.

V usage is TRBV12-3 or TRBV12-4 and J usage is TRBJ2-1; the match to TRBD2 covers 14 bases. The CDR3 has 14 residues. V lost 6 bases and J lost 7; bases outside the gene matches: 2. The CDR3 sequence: CASRTSGRGNEQFF. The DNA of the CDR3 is TGTGCCAGCAGGACTAGCGGGAGGGGTAATGAGCAGTTCTTC.

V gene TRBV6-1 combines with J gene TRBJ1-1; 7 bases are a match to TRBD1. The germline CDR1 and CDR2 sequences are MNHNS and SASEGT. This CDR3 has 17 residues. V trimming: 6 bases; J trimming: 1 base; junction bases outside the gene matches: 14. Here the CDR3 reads CASSPYRGPPSNTEAFF. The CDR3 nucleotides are TGTGCCAGCAGCCCCTACAGGGGACCACCCTCGAACACTGAAGCTTTCTTT.

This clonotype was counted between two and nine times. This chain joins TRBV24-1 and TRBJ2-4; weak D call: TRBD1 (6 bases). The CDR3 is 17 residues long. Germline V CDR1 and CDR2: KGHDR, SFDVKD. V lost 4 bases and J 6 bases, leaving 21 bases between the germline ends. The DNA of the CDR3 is TGTGCCACCAGTGAACCCCCTCAGGCAGGGGAAGGAAACATTCAGTACTTC. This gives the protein CATSEPPQAGEGNIQYF.

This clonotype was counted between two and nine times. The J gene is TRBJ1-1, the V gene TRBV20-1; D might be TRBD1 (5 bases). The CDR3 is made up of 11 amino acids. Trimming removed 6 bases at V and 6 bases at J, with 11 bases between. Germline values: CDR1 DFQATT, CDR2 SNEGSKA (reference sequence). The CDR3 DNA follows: TGCAGTGCCAGGGCGGGCGCTGAAGCTTTCTTT. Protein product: CSARAGAEAFF.

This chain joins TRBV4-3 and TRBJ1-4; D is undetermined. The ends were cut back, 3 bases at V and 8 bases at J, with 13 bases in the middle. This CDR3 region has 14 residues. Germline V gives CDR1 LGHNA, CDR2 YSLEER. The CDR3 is CASSHSFGREKLFF. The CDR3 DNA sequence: TGCGCCAGCAGCCATTCCTTTGGACGGGAAAAACTGTTTTTT.

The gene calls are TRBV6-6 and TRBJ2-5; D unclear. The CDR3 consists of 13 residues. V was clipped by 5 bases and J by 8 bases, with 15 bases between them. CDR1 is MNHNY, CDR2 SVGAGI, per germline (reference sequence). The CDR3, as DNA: TGTGCCAGCAGTCCCCGGTCTTCCCCTACCCAGTACTTC. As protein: CASSPRSSPTQYF.

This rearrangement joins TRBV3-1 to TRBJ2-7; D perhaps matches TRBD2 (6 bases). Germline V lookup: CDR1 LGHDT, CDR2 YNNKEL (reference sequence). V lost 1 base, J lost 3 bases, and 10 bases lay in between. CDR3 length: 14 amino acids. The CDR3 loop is CASSQVGGNYEQYF. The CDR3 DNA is TGTGCCAGCAGCCAAGTCGGCGGGAACTACGAGCAGTACTTC.

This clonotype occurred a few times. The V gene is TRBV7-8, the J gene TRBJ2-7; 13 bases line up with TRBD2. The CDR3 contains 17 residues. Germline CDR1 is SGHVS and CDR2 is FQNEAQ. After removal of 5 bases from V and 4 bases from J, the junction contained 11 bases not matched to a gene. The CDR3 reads CASSTYLPGLAGYEQYF. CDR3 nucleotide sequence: TGTGCCAGCAGCACCTATCTACCGGGACTAGCGGGGTACGAGCAGTACTTC.

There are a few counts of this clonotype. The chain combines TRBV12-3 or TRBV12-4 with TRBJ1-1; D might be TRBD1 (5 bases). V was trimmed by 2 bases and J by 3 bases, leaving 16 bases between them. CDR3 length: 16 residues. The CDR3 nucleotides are TGTGCCAGCAGTTTACGGGGGTCTAATAGGGACACTGAAGCTTTCTTT. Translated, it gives CASSLRGSNRDTEAFF.